The TCR beta chain under discussion was sequenced for a study of T-cell memory formation after mild COVID-19. General observations from the study: Some clones that responded turned up in pre-infection memory, which suggests that cross-reactive memory joined in.

This clonotype was picked up a small number of times. Its antigen is not identified. CDR3 length equals 12 residues. V lost 5 bases and J 7 bases, leaving 11 bases between the germline ends. Germline values: CDR1 SGHVS, CDR2 FQNEAQ. Via MiXCR, TCRdb re-called the 5' RACE reads, giving one row per CDR3 protein. The table lists a few hundred thousand distinct CDR3 sequences, about a fifth of them singletons. Specimen: PBMCs or a T cell subset sorted from them (not recorded which). The sequence derives from an adult woman who had mild COVID-19 (a few samples of this study predate the infection). Cell type and time point are not known. The chain links TRBV7-8 to TRBJ1-1; D not resolved. CDR3 DNA sequence: TGTGCCAGCAGCCTAGAATGGGGTGAAGCTTTCTTT. Amino acid sequence: CASSLEWGEAFF.